The 5 T cell receptor beta chains below come from one sample, sequenced in a study of Ad26.COV2.S vaccination and SARS-CoV-2 variants (dated by TCRdb to the early 2020s). Per the publication, the treatment or condition label means: some 20 received Ad26.COV2.S at low or high dose, single or two shots; 5 received placebo; per-sample allocation not given. For vaccine and placebo recipients, the sequenced repertoires came from samples collected on day 63 after the first injection. Libraries were built with the immunoSEQ multiplex PCR assay. TCRdb stores this immuneACCESS table with in-frame sequences only. Part of the clones is absent; in the studies checked, under half of the shortfall reflects unresolved V genes, and no reason is known for the rest. The sample contains roughly 510,000 clones, around 85% of them found a single time. 9.5% to 15% of the sample is held by the ten biggest clonotypes.

The starting material was peripheral blood, obtained in a trial of Ad26.COV2.S vaccine versus placebo. These receptors all stem from a person aged 18-65 years who received the Ad26.COV2.S COVID-19 vaccine or a placebo.

This chain links TRBV2 with TRBJ2-5, with D possibly being TRBD1 or TRBD2 (5 bases each). V lost 10 bases and J 5 bases, leaving 17 bases between the germline ends. The CDR3 totals 13 residues. Per germline, CDR1 SNHLY and CDR2 FYNNEI. The CDR3 DNA reads as TGTGCCACCCGGGGCGGTTTGGGGGAGACCCAGTACTTC. Amino acids: CATRGGLGETQYF.

The chain has TRBV19 and TRBJ2-2; the D gene is possibly TRBD1 (5 bases). Germline V lookup: CDR1 LNHDA, CDR2 SQIVND (reference sequence). V was trimmed by 6 bases and J by 0 bases, leaving 11 bases between them. CDR3 length: 15 residues. CDR3 nucleotide sequence: TGTGCCAGTAGGGATCAGGGTTCGAACACCGGGGAGCTGTTTTTT. Its translation: CASRDQGSNTGELFF.

The V call is TRBV19, the J call TRBJ1-1; D unresolved. Germline V gene data show CDR1 as LNHDA and CDR2 as SQIVND (reference sequence). Trimming took 6 bases from V and 4 from J, leaving 12 bases between them. The length of the CDR3 is 13 residues. CDR3 sequence (DNA): TGTGCCAGTAGCTCCCTGGACGTCACTGAAGCTTTCTTT. This gives the protein CASSSLDVTEAFF. Full variable domain (rest looked up from reference TRBV19 and TRBJ1-1): DGGITQSPKYLFRKEGQNVTLSCEQNLNHDAMYWYRQDPGQGLRLIYYSQIVNDFQKGDIAEGYSVSREKKESFPLTVTSAQKNPTAFYLCASSSLDVTEAFFGQGTRLTVV.

This clone was seen once. V is TRBV7-2 and J is TRBJ2-7, with D perhaps TRBD1 or TRBD2 (5 bases each). The ends were cut back, 7 bases at V and 6 bases at J, with 22 bases in the middle. The CDR3 runs 15 residues. Germline assignment: CDR1 SGHTA and CDR2 FQGNSA. The CDR3 bases are TGTGCCAGCATCCTTCACGGGACGTTTACGCGCGAGCAGTACTTC. It yields the protein CASILHGTFTREQYF.

This sequence joins TRBV14 and TRBJ1-6; a weak D match, TRBD1 (5 bases). Trimming shortened V by 0 bases and J by 12 bases, and 9 bases separated the two germline ends. Germline values: CDR1 SGHDN, CDR2 FVKESK. The CDR3 loop spans 13 amino acids. The CDR3 bases are TGTGCCAGCAGCCAAGATCTTGGGGGACCCCTCCACTTT. It yields the protein CASSQDLGGPLHF.